Here is one T cell receptor (beta chain) with its context. This sample is drawn from a study of blood T cell repertoires in COVID-19. CDR3 length: 15 amino acids. V lost 6 bases and J 0 bases, leaving 13 bases between the germline ends. Germline loops: CDR1 SEHNR, CDR2 FQNEAQ (reference sequence). The repertoire was sequenced with immunoSEQ multiplex PCR; TCRdb's copy has only in-frame clones and lacks some. In the table there are about 250,000 clones, around 90% of which are singletons. The sequence derives from a woman in her twenties or thirties with acute or convalescent COVID-19. The chain carries TRBV7-9 and TRBJ2-3; possibly TRBD1 for D (5 bases). The sequenced sample consisted of peripheral blood. The CDR3, as DNA: TGTGCCAGCAGACCCGGACACTCCAGCACAGATACGCAGTATTTT. It specifies CASRPGHSSTDTQYF.